The 30 T cell receptor beta chains listed next were all sequenced from one sample in a study of neoadjuvant anti-PD-1 for oral cavity cancer. Measured with immunoSEQ multiplex PCR; TCRdb has only the in-frame clones, and not every one. This table holds approximately 9,500 clones, 75% to 85% found once. Time point defined: after neoadjuvant nivolumab, at surgical resection. Sequencing was performed on PBMCs, taken after nivolumab (anti-PD-1) treatment. Receptors were obtained from a person between 40 and 80 years old with oral cavity squamous cell carcinoma.

This clone was counted between two and nine times. The chain carries TRBV27 and TRBJ2-7, with 8 bases that match TRBD2. The germline V gene has CDR1 MNHEY and CDR2 SMNVEV (reference sequence). The CDR3 consists of 17 residues. After removal of 6 bases from V and 0 bases from J, the junction contained 13 bases not matched to a gene. The CDR3 DNA reads TGTGCCAGCAGAGACGCTAGGGGGACTAGGAGCTCCTACGAGCAGTACTTC. Its protein is CASRDARGTRSSYEQYF.

The rearrangement links TRBV28 to TRBJ1-6; no firm D call. Trimming took 7 bases from V and 11 from J, leaving 12 bases between them. The CDR3 length is 12 residues. Germline V gene data show CDR1 as MDHEN and CDR2 as SYDVKM. The CDR3 here is CASNLLRAPLHF. The CDR3 DNA is TGTGCCAGCAACCTACTTCGGGCACCCCTCCACTTT.

This clone was detected a few times. This sequence joins TRBV6-6 and TRBJ1-2; 8 nucleotides match TRBD1. V shed 5 bases and J 8 bases; nucleotides not matched to a gene: 4. CDR3 length: 12 residues. The germline gives CDR1 MNHNY, CDR2 SVGAGI (reference sequence). The CDR3 nucleotides read TGTGCCAGCAGTCCTAGGACAGGGGGCTACACCTTC. Its translation is CASSPRTGGYTF.

The chain combines TRBV5-8 with TRBJ1-2; 7 bases are shared with TRBD1. This CDR3 has 13 amino acids. V shed 4 bases and J 5 bases; nucleotides not matched to a gene: 5. Germline CDR1 SGHTS, CDR2 YDEGEE. The CDR3, as DNA: TGTGCCAGCAGCACCGACAGGGAATATGGCTACACCTTC. Amino acid sequence: CASSTDREYGYTF. The full variable domain, with the rest looked up from reference TRBV5-8 and TRBJ1-2, is EAGVTQSPTHLIKTRGQQATLRCSPISGHTSVYWYQQALGLGLQFLLWYDEGEERNRGNFPPRFSGRQFPNYSSELNVNALELEDSALYLCASSTDREYGYTFGSGTRLTVV.

DNA for the CDR3: TGTGCCAGCAGTTACGGGACAGGGGAGACCTACGAGCAGTACTTC. Protein product: CASSYGTGETYEQYF. V is TRBV6-5 and J is TRBJ2-7; 10 bases map to TRBD1. Germline V CDR1 and CDR2: MNHEY, SVGAGI. The CDR3 extends over 15 amino acids. After removal of 2 bases from V and 2 bases from J, the junction contained 3 bases not matched to a gene.

J is TRBJ1-2 and V is TRBV5-4; the match to TRBD1 covers 8 bases. There are 13 residues in the CDR3. Trimming at V came to 3 bases and at J to 8 bases, leaving 6 bases not matched to a gene. From germline, CDR1 is SGHNT and CDR2 YYREEE (reference sequence). CDR3 DNA: TGTGCCAGCAGCTCTCAGGGGGCGGGAGGCTACACCTTC. Its translation is CASSSQGAGGYTF.

This CDR3 reads CASSFTDYSYEQYF. CDR3 in DNA: TGCGCCAGCAGCTTCACTGATTACTCCTACGAGCAGTACTTC. V and J are TRBV5-1 and TRBJ2-7; unclear D gene. V lost 2 bases, J lost 0 bases, and 9 bases lay in between. This CDR3 is 14 amino acids long. Germline V gene data show CDR1 as SGHRS and CDR2 as YFSETQ.

The chain combines TRBV11-2 with TRBJ1-3; the D is unclear. Per the germline V gene, CDR1 is SGHAT and CDR2 is FQNNGV. Trimming shortened V by 1 base and J by 0 bases, and 16 bases separated the two germline ends. This CDR3 comprises 18 residues. The CDR3 loop reads CASSLARNGAGSGNTIYF. CDR3 DNA: TGTGCCAGCAGCTTAGCCCGGAACGGCGCGGGCTCTGGAAACACCATATATTTT.

This clone was observed a handful of times. The V gene is TRBV21-1, the J gene TRBJ1-5; the listed D gene, TRBD1, was not tested against the DNA. TRBV21-1 constitutes a pseudogene. The CDR3 has 15 residues. CDR3 amino acids: CASSSRGSANQPQHF. CDR3 nucleotide sequence: TGTGCCAGCAGCTCCAGGGGGAGTGCCAATCAGCCCCAGCATTTT.

V usage is TRBV9 and J usage is TRBJ2-1, with TRBD1 matching 8 bases. Germline V gene lookup returns CDR1 SGDLS and CDR2 YYNGEE. Trimming took 2 bases from V and 6 from J; bases not matched to a gene: 13. The CDR3 is 17 amino acids. The CDR3 sequence is CASSVPQDREKPNEQFF. CDR3 bases: TGTGCCAGCAGCGTCCCCCAGGACAGGGAGAAACCCAATGAGCAGTTCTTC.

V gene TRBV9 combines with J gene TRBJ2-7; 8 nucleotides align to TRBD1. Germline V CDR1 and CDR2: SGDLS, YYNGEE. The length of the CDR3 is 17 residues. After removal of 4 bases from V and 2 bases from J, the junction contained 14 bases not matched to a gene. As DNA, the CDR3 is TGTGCCAGCAGCCTACGGGACAGGAACGCACCCCCCTACGAGCAGTACTTC. This codes for CASSLRDRNAPPYEQYF.

The chain combines TRBV10-1 with TRBJ2-7; possible D gene TRBD1, 5 bases. The CDR3 contains 15 residues. Germline CDR1 and CDR2: WNHNN and SYGVQD (reference sequence). Between the trimmed V and J ends, which lost 0 bases and 2 bases, there was a span of 11 bases. The CDR3 is CASSESLGRAYEQYF. CDR3 sequence (DNA): TGCGCCAGCAGTGAGTCTCTTGGCAGGGCCTACGAGCAGTACTTC.

The J gene is TRBJ1-3, the V gene TRBV29-1; no reliable D call. Trimming shortened V by 4 bases and J by 6 bases, and 10 bases separated the two germline ends. The CDR3 contains 12 residues. Germline assignment: CDR1 SQVTM and CDR2 ANQGSEA. The CDR3 coding sequence is TGCAGCGTTGTTGGCAGCCTAAACACCATATATTTT. Amino acid sequence: CSVVGSLNTIYF. Complete variable domain (other parts from reference TRBV29-1 and TRBJ1-3): SAVISQKPSRDICQRGTSLTIQCQVDSQVTMMFWYRQQPGQSLTLIATANQGSEATYESGFVIDKFPISRPNLTFSTLTVSNMSPEDSSIYLCSVVGSLNTIYFGEGSWLTVV.

The rearrangement links TRBV11-2 to TRBJ1-4; D not resolved. Trimming stripped 1 base from V and 11 bases from J, with 11 bases between. CDR3 size: 13 residues. CDR1 SGHAT and CDR2 FQNNGV come from the germline V gene. The CDR3 bases are TGTGCCAGCAGCTTAGGTCACGGGGATAAACTGTTTTTT. It codes for CASSLGHGDKLFF.

This rearrangement joins TRBV30 to TRBJ1-5, with D uncertain. V was trimmed by 0 bases and J by 2 bases, leaving 5 bases between them. Germline CDR1 and CDR2: GTSNPN and SVGIG (reference sequence). CDR3 length: 13 residues. CDR3 sequence reads: CAWSVGGNQPQHF. DNA of the CDR3: TGTGCCTGGAGTGTCGGCGGCAATCAGCCCCAGCATTTT.

The chain carries TRBV7-8 and TRBJ1-5; D is undetermined. CDR1 SGHVS and CDR2 FQNEAQ come from the germline V gene. Trimming removed 1 base at V and 7 bases at J, with 14 bases between. The CDR3 runs to 15 residues. The CDR3 region is CASSLGVWGEQPQHF. CDR3 nucleotides: TGTGCCAGCAGCTTAGGTGTCTGGGGAGAACAGCCCCAGCATTTT.

The genes are TRBV6-1 and TRBJ1-4; tentative D call: TRBD1 (5 bases). V was shortened by 0 bases and J by 0 bases, with 8 bases between the two germline ends. Germline V gene lookup returns CDR1 MNHNS and CDR2 SASEGT. The CDR3 is made up of 16 amino acids. CDR3 coding DNA: TGTGCCAGCAGTGAAGCTAAGGGGACAACTAATGAAAAACTGTTTTTT. Its protein product is CASSEAKGTTNEKLFF.

This clone was picked up a small number of times. The V and J genes are TRBV15 and TRBJ1-6; a weak D match, TRBD1 (6 bases). With 1 base removed from V and 5 bases from J, the gap between germline ends came to 9 bases. CDR1 and CDR2 from the germline V gene are LNHNV and YYDKDF (reference sequence). The CDR3 loop spans 15 amino acids. In nucleotides, the CDR3 is TGTGCCACCAGCAGAGGAACAGGGAATAATTCACCCCTCCACTTT. Translation: CATSRGTGNNSPLHF.

CDR3 sequence (DNA): TGCGCCAGCAGCTTGGCCCTACAGGGTGGCCAAGAGACCCAGTACTTC. Translating it yields CASSLALQGGQETQYF. V gene TRBV5-1 combines with J gene TRBJ2-5, with TRBD1 as a possible D gene (6 bases). Germline CDR1 and CDR2: SGHRS and YFSETQ. The CDR3 has 16 amino acids. Trimming took 0 bases from V and 1 from J, leaving 13 bases between them. The full variable domain, in which reference TRBV5-1 and TRBJ2-5 provide the parts outside the CDR3, is KAGVTQTPRYLIKTRGQQVTLSCSPISGHRSVSWYQQTPGQGLQFLFEYFSETQRNKGNFPGRFSGRQFSNSRSEMNVSTLELGDSALYLCASSLALQGGQETQYFGPGTRLLVL.

The chain is built from TRBV19 and TRBJ2-7; no clear D. The CDR3 extends over 12 amino acids. CDR1 is LNHDA, CDR2 SQIVND, per germline (reference sequence). V dropped 3 bases and J dropped 4 bases, with 7 bases sitting between them. The CDR3 nucleotides read TGTGCCAGTAGTATGGGTGTTTACGAGCAGTACTTC. The encoded protein is CASSMGVYEQYF. Variable domain in full (rest from reference TRBV19 and TRBJ2-7): DGGITQSPKYLFRKEGQNVTLSCEQNLNHDAMYWYRQDPGQGLRLIYYSQIVNDFQKGDIAEGYSVSREKKESFPLTVTSAQKNPTAFYLCASSMGVYEQYFGPGTRLTVT.

This clone has more than one count but fewer than ten. The chain combines TRBV5-5 with TRBJ1-2; the D gene is possibly TRBD1 (5 bases). Germline CDR1 is SGHKS and CDR2 is YYEKEE (reference sequence). The CDR3 has 14 residues. The ends were cut back, 5 bases at V and 3 bases at J, with 14 bases in the middle. CDR3 sequence (DNA): TGTGCCAGCAGTTGGGGGGACCTCCACTATGGCTACACCTTC. Protein: CASSWGDLHYGYTF. Full variable domain (outside the CDR3, taken from reference TRBV5-5 and TRBJ1-2): DAGVTQSPTHLIKTRGQQVTLRCSPISGHKSVSWYQQVLGQGPQFIFQYYEKEERGRGNFPDRFSARQFPNYSSELNVNALLLGDSALYLCASSWGDLHYGYTFGSGTRLTVV.

This chain's CDR3 is CASSYKARNEKLFF. The CDR3 nucleotides are TGCGCCAGCAGCTACAAAGCTCGGAATGAAAAACTGTTTTTT. The chain uses TRBV5-1 and TRBJ1-4; D is unclear. V lost 3 bases to trimming and J lost 5 bases, with 11 bases between them. Germline CDR1 reads SGHRS; CDR2 reads YFSETQ. This CDR3 has 14 amino acids. Filled out from reference TRBV5-1 and TRBJ1-4, the complete variable domain reads KAGVTQTPRYLIKTRGQQVTLSCSPISGHRSVSWYQQTPGQGLQFLFEYFSETQRNKGNFPGRFSGRQFSNSRSEMNVSTLELGDSALYLCASSYKARNEKLFFGSGTQLSVL.

The gene calls are TRBV27 and TRBJ2-7; perhaps TRBD1 as D (6 bases). In germline, CDR1 is MNHEY, CDR2 SMNVEV (reference sequence). This CDR3 spans 12 amino acids. V lost 10 bases to trimming and J lost 0 bases, with 10 bases between them. CDR3 in amino acids: CATRGSSYEQYF. DNA of the CDR3: TGTGCCACCAGGGGAAGCTCCTACGAGCAGTACTTC.

The chain is built from TRBV4-1 and TRBJ1-5; D remains unclear. The CDR3 loop spans 16 amino acids. Trimming shortened V by 1 base and J by 10 bases, and 20 bases separated the two germline ends. Germline CDR1 reads MGHRA; CDR2 reads YSYEKL. The CDR3 nucleotides read TGCGCCAGCAGCCAAGGGGTAGGGCTCACGAAGGGTCCCCAGCATTTT. This encodes CASSQGVGLTKGPQHF.

The chain is built from TRBV19 and TRBJ1-5, with D uncertain. Per germline, CDR1 LNHDA and CDR2 SQIVND (reference sequence). There are 18 residues in the CDR3. V lost 0 bases and J 3 bases, leaving 18 bases between the germline ends. The CDR3 here is CASSIDRSLGRNNQPQHF. CDR3 nucleotide sequence: TGTGCCAGTAGTATAGATCGGTCTCTAGGTCGAAACAATCAGCCCCAGCATTTT.

The V and J genes are TRBV19 and TRBJ1-4, with 9 bases lining up with TRBD1. V shed 6 bases, J shed 8 bases, and the junction held 10 bases outside the gene matches. The CDR3 length is 15 residues. Germline loops: CDR1 LNHDA, CDR2 SQIVND (reference sequence). CDR3 nucleotides: TGTGCCAGTAGGTCACGGACAGGGGAGGGAGAAAAACTGTTTTTT. This gives the protein CASRSRTGEGEKLFF.

In its sample, this clone was seen a few times. This sequence joins TRBV28 and TRBJ2-6, with D possibly TRBD2 on 6 matching bases. The germline V and J ends were trimmed by 6 bases and 4 bases, with 13 bases remaining between them. Germline V gene lookup returns CDR1 MDHEN and CDR2 SYDVKM. The CDR3 is 15 residues long. The CDR3 DNA reads TGTGCCAGCAGAATCGGGGGAGAAGGGGCCAACGTCCTGACTTTC. Its protein product is CASRIGGEGANVLTF. The complete variable domain, with remaining parts taken from reference TRBV28 and TRBJ2-6, reads DVKVTQSSRYLVKRTGEKVFLECVQDMDHENMFWYRQDPGLGLRLIYFSYDVKMKEKGDIPEGYSVSREKKERFSLILESASTNQTSMYLCASRIGGEGANVLTFGAGSRLTVL.

This clone was observed a few times. The rearrangement uses TRBV11-2 and TRBJ1-2, with 9 bases fitting TRBD1. The germline gives CDR1 SGHAT, CDR2 FQNNGV. The CDR3 covers 13 residues. After removal of 3 bases from V and 8 bases from J, the junction contained 4 bases not matched to a gene. The CDR3 protein is CASSFLGQGGYTF. In nucleotides, the CDR3 is TGTGCCAGCAGCTTTCTTGGACAGGGGGGCTACACCTTC.

In this sample, this clone turned up a few times. V gene TRBV10-3 combines with J gene TRBJ1-2; D is uncertain. V was pared by 0 bases and J by 0 bases, with 2 bases between. The CDR3 spans 13 residues. In germline, CDR1 is ENHRY, CDR2 SYGVKD. DNA of the CDR3: TGTGCCATCAGTGAGTCTGCTAACTATGGCTACACCTTC. This encodes CAISESANYGYTF.

This clone has just a few counts. The gene calls are TRBV25-1 and TRBJ1-6; the D is unclear. The CDR3 length is 15 residues. V was shortened by 3 bases and J by 10 bases, with 16 bases between the two germline ends. Germline values: CDR1 MGHDK, CDR2 SYGVNS. CDR3 loop: CASSDSGSWGSPLHF. The DNA of the CDR3 is TGTGCCAGCAGTGACTCAGGATCTTGGGGATCACCCCTCCACTTT.